The 14 T cell receptor beta chains in this list originate from one sample, sequenced in a study of OX40 agonist ivuxolimab in advanced cancers. Some clones are missing from TCRdb's copy, which holds only in-frame ones; the method was immunoSEQ multiplex PCR. The profile shows some 6,000 clones, around four fifths of them singletons. The material sequenced was CD4+ or CD8+ T cells sorted from blood, taken in a trial of the OX40 agonist ivuxolimab. These receptors were collected from an adult with an advanced solid tumor such as melanoma, head and neck, liver or kidney cancer.

Comments on this clone: Because it lacks the conserved phenylalanine or tryptophan at the end, this CDR3 is likely a read error. V usage is TRBV6-5 and J usage is TRBJ2-7; 8 bases align to TRBD1. Germline V gene data show CDR1 as MNHEY and CDR2 as SVGAGI. V was clipped by 4 bases and J by 5 bases; unmatched bases: 10. The CDR3 is 15 amino acids. The CDR3 coding sequence is TGTGCCAGCAGTTGGACAGGGATGACTCCGCACGAGCAGTACCTC. Its translation: CASSWTGMTPHEQYL.

This chain uses TRBV11-3 with TRBJ2-1; D is ambiguous. V was clipped by 5 bases and J by 4 bases, with 3 bases between them. The CDR3 runs to 11 residues. CDR1 is SGHNT, CDR2 YENEEA, per germline. The CDR3 DNA reads TGTGCCAGCAGCGAATACAATGAGCAGTTCTTC. It specifies CASSEYNEQFF.

The DNA of the CDR3 is TGTGCCAGTAGTATGCGGGACCAAGCAAACTATGGCTACACCTTC. Its protein is CASSMRDQANYGYTF. J is TRBJ1-2 and V is TRBV19; D perhaps matches TRBD1 (5 bases). The CDR3 extends over 15 amino acids. CDR1 is LNHDA, CDR2 SQIVND, per germline (reference sequence). Trimming took off 3 bases at V and 2 bases at J, with 13 bases between the two ends. The complete variable domain, with remaining parts taken from reference TRBV19 and TRBJ1-2, reads DGGITQSPKYLFRKEGQNVTLSCEQNLNHDAMYWYRQDPGQGLRLIYYSQIVNDFQKGDIAEGYSVSREKKESFPLTVTSAQKNPTAFYLCASSMRDQANYGYTFGSGTRLTVV.

The chain carries TRBV30 and TRBJ2-3; the D gene could be TRBD1 or TRBD2 (5 bases each). CDR3 size: 14 residues. Trimming removed 1 base at V and 1 base at J, with 9 bases between. CDR1 and CDR2 from the germline V gene are GTSNPN and SVGIG (reference sequence). The CDR3 spells CAWSAGQGTDTQYF. CDR3 bases: TGTGCCTGGAGTGCGGGGCAGGGCACAGATACGCAGTATTTT.

The chain employs TRBV7-9 and TRBJ2-1, with D possibly called TRBD1 or TRBD2 (6 bases each). The length of the CDR3 is 15 residues. V was clipped by 5 bases and J by 5 bases, with 16 bases between them. Germline CDR1 is SEHNR and CDR2 is FQNEAQ (reference sequence). In nucleotides, the CDR3 is TGTGCCAGCAGCCCTACGGGGCGGGACAACAATGAGCAGTTCTTC. Amino acids: CASSPTGRDNNEQFF.

The genes are TRBV27 and TRBJ2-7; D call uncertain. Trimming removed 5 bases from V and 0 bases from J, with 14 bases in between. This CDR3 is 15 amino acids long. The germline CDR1 and CDR2 sequences are MNHEY and SMNVEV (reference sequence). CDR3 DNA: TGTGCCAGCAGTGTCGACATGCCGAGCTCCTACGAGCAGTACTTC. Translating it yields CASSVDMPSSYEQYF.

Here the CDR3 DNA reads TGTGCCATCCCTCTAGCGGGGGAAGAGACCCAGTACTTC. Translating gives CAIPLAGEETQYF. This rearrangement joins TRBV2 to TRBJ2-5, with 10 bases matching TRBD2. CDR3 length: 13 residues. With 10 bases clipped from V and 3 bases from J, the junction kept 5 bases outside the gene matches. CDR1 is SNHLY, CDR2 FYNNEI, per germline.

The CDR3 region is CASRTTGGGNQPQHF. In DNA, the CDR3 is TGTGCCAGCAGAACCACAGGGGGCGGCAATCAGCCCCAGCATTTT. V usage is TRBV28 and J usage is TRBJ1-5, with TRBD1 matching over 9 bases. Germline V lookup: CDR1 MDHEN, CDR2 SYDVKM. Trimming at V came to 6 bases and at J to 2 bases, leaving 5 bases not matched to a gene. The CDR3 loop spans 15 amino acids.

This clone was counted a few times. The V gene is TRBV4-3, the J gene TRBJ1-2; D perhaps matches TRBD1 (5 bases). Germline lookup yields CDR1 LGHNA and CDR2 YSLEER. The CDR3 runs to 14 residues. The ends were cut back, 0 bases at V and 12 bases at J, with 17 bases in the middle. CDR3 DNA sequence: TGCGCCAGCAGCCAAGAGGAGGCGGGGACGGCTCACACCTTC. It is translated as CASSQEEAGTAHTF.

The gene calls are TRBV4-3 and TRBJ2-7, with D possibly matching TRBD1 (5 bases). Germline lookup yields CDR1 LGHNA and CDR2 YSLEER. V dropped 3 bases and J dropped 2 bases, with 8 bases sitting between them. The CDR3 spans 13 residues. The CDR3 spells CASSHDRAYEQYF. In DNA form, the CDR3 reads TGCGCCAGCAGCCATGACAGAGCCTACGAGCAGTACTTC.

This sequence joins TRBV13 and TRBJ2-1; D not resolved. Germline values: CDR1 PRHDT, CDR2 FYEKMQ (reference sequence). This CDR3 region has 12 residues. The V end lost 1 base, the J end lost 5 bases, and 3 bases lay between the germline ends. The DNA of the CDR3 is TGTGCCAGCAGCTTAGTTAACAATGAGCAGTTCTTC. This gives the protein CASSLVNNEQFF. Full variable domain (outside the CDR3, taken from reference TRBV13 and TRBJ2-1): AAGVIQSPRHLIKEKRETATLKCYPIPRHDTVYWYQQGPGQDPQFLISFYEKMQSDKGSIPDRFSAQQFSDYHSELNMSSLELGDSALYFCASSLVNNEQFFGPGTRLTVL.

The chain couples TRBV6-5 to TRBJ1-1; D ambiguous. The CDR3 is made up of 11 amino acids. The V gene's germline CDR1 is MNHEY and CDR2 SVGAGI. V was cut by 6 bases and J by 2 bases, with 4 bases left in between. In nucleotides, the CDR3 is TGTGCCAGCAGAGTTAACACTGAAGCTTTCTTT. Translated, it gives CASRVNTEAFF.

The genes are TRBV4-1 and TRBJ2-7; D remains unclear. Trimming took off 0 bases at V and 2 bases at J, with 11 bases between the two ends. From germline, CDR1 is MGHRA and CDR2 YSYEKL. The CDR3 loop spans 15 amino acids. The CDR3: CASSQDRNPAYEQYF. CDR3 nucleotides: TGCGCCAGCAGCCAAGATAGAAACCCCGCCTACGAGCAGTACTTC.

The rearrangement uses TRBV5-6 and TRBJ1-2; D ambiguous. The CDR3 has 13 amino acids. Germline CDR1 SGHDT, CDR2 YYEEEE. The V end was cut by 1 base, the J end by 0 bases, with 4 bases between. The CDR3 region is CASSLNSNYGYTF. CDR3 sequence (DNA): TGTGCCAGCAGCTTGAACTCTAACTATGGCTACACCTTC.